The rows below give T cell receptor beta chains drawn from one sample of a study of cytomegalovirus exposure and HLA in healthy donors. The table came from immunoSEQ multiplex PCR; TCRdb's copy has only in-frame clones and leaves some out. The sample consists of about 150,000 clones, less than 85% of them appearing once. The source material was PBMCs. These receptors originate from a boy aged 2 to 10 in good health and CMV-seronegative. CDR3s include the opening cysteine and the closing phenylalanine or tryptophan. D genes are given only for firm matches. Some rows mark clone size as missing; the rest say once, few, many or name a class of expanded clone.

D gene	J gene	clone size	V gene	CDR3 DNA	CDR3 protein
-	TRBJ1-5	-	TRBV19	TGTGCCAGTAGCCAGACACCTTATAGCAATCAGCCCCAGCATTTT	CASSQTPYSNQPQHF
TRBD2	TRBJ2-1	once	TRBV4-1	TGCGCCAGCAGCCAAGATCAGAGGCTAGCGGGATATAATGAGCAGTTCTTC	CASSQDQRLAGYNEQFF
-	TRBJ1-2	-	TRBV18	TGTGCCAGCTCACATAGTACCGGGGATGGCTACACCTTC	CASSHSTGDGYTF
-	TRBJ2-1	-	TRBV5-1	TGCGCCAGCAGCCCCTGGACACACAATGAGCAGTTCTTC	CASSPWTHNEQFF
-	TRBJ1-5	-	TRBV6-5	TGTGCCACCGCGGGCCCGAATCAGCCCCAGCATTTT	CATAGPNQPQHF
TRBD2	TRBJ2-1	few	TRBV9	TGTGCCAGCAGCGCCGCCCTACTAGCGGGTGGAGCCAATGAGCAGTTCTTC	CASSAALLAGGANEQFF
-	TRBJ1-1	-	TRBV19	TGTGCCAGTAGGATCGACAGGAACACTGAAGCTTTCTTT	CASRIDRNTEAFF
TRBD1	TRBJ2-7	-	TRBV10-3	TGTGCCATCACCGGGACAGGGGTCCTCGAGCAGTACTTC	CAITGTGVLEQYF
TRBD2	TRBJ2-1	-	TRBV2	TGTGCCAGCAGTGATTGGCTAGCGGGGGTCGGTGAGCAGTTCTTC	CASSDWLAGVGEQFF
-	TRBJ2-1	-	TRBV6-1	TGTGCCAGCAGCTCCGACAACGCTGAGCAGTTCTTC	CASSSDNAEQFF
-	TRBJ1-6	-	TRBV7-8	TGTGCCAGCAGCTTAGCCCCGGGACATTATAATTCACCCCTCCACTTT	CASSLAPGHYNSPLHF
TRBD2	TRBJ2-1	-	TRBV11-3	TGTGCCAGCAGCCCCTGGACTAGCGGGGAATCCTACAATGAGCAGTTCTTC	CASSPWTSGESYNEQFF
-	TRBJ2-5	once	TRBV6-1	TGTGCCAGCAGTGACGTATGGCGGGACCAAGAGACCCAGTACTTC	CASSDVWRDQETQYF
-	TRBJ1-1	once	TRBV10-2	TGCGCCAGCAGTGAGGACAGAAACACTGAAGCTTTCTTT	CASSEDRNTEAFF
TRBD2	TRBJ2-3	-	TRBV6-5	TGTGCCAGCAAGGGCGGGGGTAGAACAGATACGCAGTATTTT	CASKGGGRTDTQYF
-	TRBJ2-3	-	TRBV2	TGTGCCAGCAGGGCCGGACTGGGGAGGGATACGCAGTATTTT	CASRAGLGRDTQYF
TRBD1	TRBJ2-1	-	TRBV5-6	TGTGCCAGCAGCCTCCGCGGGACAGGGGCACGCAATGAGCAGTTCTTC	CASSLRGTGARNEQFF
TRBD2	TRBJ2-2	few	TRBV9	TGTGCCAGCAGCCCCACGGTTAGCGGGAGTCTGGAGCTGTTTTTT	CASSPTVSGSLELFF
TRBD1	TRBJ2-3	-	TRBV5-4	TGTGCCAGCAGCTGGTACAGGGGTGCAGATACGCAGTATTTT	CASSWYRGADTQYF
TRBD1	TRBJ1-5	-	TRBV30	TGTGCCTGGACCCGACAGGGACTAGGACAGCCCCAGCATTTT	CAWTRQGLGQPQHF
-	TRBJ2-2	-	TRBV4-1	TGCGCCAGCAGCGCCCCGGGACAAGGGAACACCGGGGAGCTGTTTTTT	CASSAPGQGNTGELFF
-	TRBJ2-7	-	TRBV7-4	TGTGCCAGCAGCTTAGCTACGGGGTTAACCTACGAGCAGTACTTC	CASSLATGLTYEQYF
-	TRBJ1-1	-	TRBV28	TGTGCCAGCAGTTTATGGGGTGAGGGCACTGAAGCTTTCTTT	CASSLWGEGTEAFF
-	TRBJ2-1	once	TRBV5-4	TGTGCCAGCAGCTTGCCGTCCTACAATGAGCAGTTCTTC	CASSLPSYNEQFF
-	TRBJ1-1	-	TRBV9	TGTGCCAGCAGCGTGAGCACTGAAGCTTTCTTT	CASSVSTEAFF
-	TRBJ2-7	-	TRBV28	TGTGCCAGCAGTTTGTGGGTGAGCTTGACGAAAGGGGGACCCAACGAGCAGTACTTC	CASSLWVSLTKGGPNEQYF
-	TRBJ2-7	-	TRBV13	TGTGCCAGCAGCTTGACAGAAAATACCTACGAGCAGTACTTC	CASSLTENTYEQYF
-	TRBJ1-2	once	TRBV15	TGTGCCACCAGCAGCGCCGTGACAGGAGGCTATGGCTACACCTTC	CATSSAVTGGYGYTF
-	TRBJ2-7	-	TRBV11-2	TGTGCCAGCAGCTTAACAGGGGAGGACGAGCAGTACTTC	CASSLTGEDEQYF
-	TRBJ2-1	-	TRBV6-5	TGTGCCAGCAGTCCGCGACAGGTAGACAATGAGCAGTTCTTC	CASSPRQVDNEQFF
TRBD1	TRBJ2-7	-	TRBV4-1	TGCGCCAGCAGCCAACAAGGACAGGGTGGATGGGTGCAGTACTTC	CASSQQGQGGWVQYF
-	TRBJ1-6	-	TRBV28	TGTGCCAGCAGTGGATGGGCCTTATCATTCACCCTCCACTTT	CASSGWALSFTLHF
TRBD1	TRBJ1-2	-	TRBV6-1	TGTGCCAGCAGTGAAGGGGACAGGGGAAGATATGGCTACACCTTC	CASSEGDRGRYGYTF